This T cell receptor (beta chain) came from a study of cytomegalovirus exposure and HLA in healthy donors. Whole-study findings and limits: The study listed approximately 160 cytomegalovirus-associated TCR beta chains.

The CDR3 covers 15 residues. Germline V gives CDR1 SNHLY, CDR2 FYNNEI. The V gene lost 6 bases and the J gene lost 3 bases, with 15 bases spanning the gap. Of note for this clone: Its antigen is undetermined.

Libraries were prepared by immunoSEQ multiplex PCR; TCRdb keeps only in-frame clonotypes and omits some of them. This sample yields fewer than 200,000 clones, of which approximately 86% are seen a single time; 2% to 2.5% belongs to the top ten. This TCR was recovered from a woman under 30 in good health and CMV-seronegative. The specimen was PBMCs. The genes are TRBV2 and TRBJ2-4; D is perhaps TRBD1 (6 bases). The CDR3 bases are TGTGCCAGCAGGAACAGGGATTCCATCAAAAACATTCAGTACTTC. Translating gives CASRNRDSIKNIQYF.